This entry is about one T cell receptor (beta chain). Its matching antigen is unknown. Germline assignment: CDR1 SGDLS and CDR2 YYNGEE. Trimming removed 4 bases from V and 2 bases from J; junction bases left unmatched: 11. The CDR3 has 16 residues. This entry comes from a study of OX40 agonist ivuxolimab in advanced cancers. General study findings and limits: At 0.1 to 3.0 mg/kg and by week 6, clonal expansion occurred in CD4+ and CD8+ blood T cells.

Some clones are missing from TCRdb's copy, which holds only in-frame ones; the method was immunoSEQ multiplex PCR. The table records 100,000 or so clones, roughly nine tenths of them present only once. The chain is built from TRBV9 and TRBJ1-2, with 7 nucleotides matching TRBD1. This material consisted of CD4+ or CD8+ T cells sorted from blood, taken in a trial of the OX40 agonist ivuxolimab. This TCR was sampled from an adult with an advanced solid tumor such as melanoma, head and neck, liver or kidney cancer. For the CDR3, the DNA is TGTGCCAGCAGCCCCCCCACCGGGACAGCCAACTATGGCTACACCTTC. It specifies CASSPPTGTANYGYTF.